These T cell receptor beta chains were read from a single sample in a study of cytomegalovirus exposure and HLA in healthy donors. Here immunoSEQ multiplex PCR was the method, and the copy in TCRdb shows in-frame clones only, minus some. This sample has over 150,000 clones, with 65% to 80% found just once. The sample consisted of PBMCs. All receptors come from a woman aged 40 to 50 in good health and CMV-seronegative. CDR3s include the opening cysteine and the closing phenylalanine or tryptophan. Fields, in order: J gene, D gene, V gene, clone size, CDR3 protein, CDR3 DNA. A D gene is named only where the DNA matches it firmly. The listing skips clone size in some rows; elsewhere it reads once, few, many or a size class.

j_call: TRBJ2-2; d_call: TRBD1; v_call: TRBV19; clone_size: NA; cdr3_aa: CASSPRTGLAGELFF; cdr3_nt: TGTGCCAGTAGTCCCCGGACAGGGTTGGCCGGGGAGCTGTTTTTT
j_call: TRBJ2-7; d_call: NA; v_call: TRBV4-1; clone_size: NA; cdr3_aa: CASSQEADRLSSYEQYF; cdr3_nt: TGCGCCAGCAGCCAAGAAGCCGACCGACTATCTTCCTACGAGCAGTACTTC
j_call: TRBJ1-5; d_call: NA; v_call: TRBV5-1; clone_size: NA; cdr3_aa: CASSSQGGQPQHF; cdr3_nt: TGCGCCAGCAGCTCACAAGGGGGTCAGCCCCAGCATTTT
j_call: TRBJ2-7; d_call: TRBD2; v_call: TRBV23-1; clone_size: NA; cdr3_aa: CASSRRTSRLTYEQYF; cdr3_nt: TGCGCCAGCAGTCGTAGGACTAGCCGACTTACCTACGAGCAGTACTTC
j_call: TRBJ2-2; d_call: NA; v_call: TRBV27; clone_size: NA; cdr3_aa: CASYRNTGELFF; cdr3_nt: TGTGCCAGCTACAGAAACACCGGGGAGCTGTTTTTT
j_call: TRBJ1-2; d_call: NA; v_call: TRBV5-1; clone_size: NA; cdr3_aa: CASRQLPGGYTF; cdr3_nt: TGCGCCAGCAGACAGTTGCCTGGTGGCTACACCTTC
j_call: TRBJ2-1; d_call: TRBD2; v_call: TRBV2; clone_size: NA; cdr3_aa: CASSLAGGPNEQFF; cdr3_nt: TGTGCCAGCAGCCTAGCGGGAGGGCCTAATGAGCAGTTCTTC
j_call: TRBJ2-7; d_call: NA; v_call: TRBV10-3; clone_size: NA; cdr3_aa: CALRDNGNEQYF; cdr3_nt: TGTGCCTTACGGGACAACGGCAACGAGCAGTACTTC
j_call: TRBJ2-1; d_call: TRBD2; v_call: TRBV5-1; clone_size: NA; cdr3_aa: CASRLSGDEGNEQFF; cdr3_nt: TGCGCCAGCAGGCTTAGCGGGGACGAGGGAAATGAGCAGTTCTTC
j_call: TRBJ2-1; d_call: TRBD1; v_call: TRBV4-1; clone_size: NA; cdr3_aa: CASSLPGTGGLNEQFF; cdr3_nt: TGCGCCAGCAGCCTCCCCGGGACAGGGGGCTTGAATGAGCAGTTCTTC
j_call: TRBJ2-2; d_call: NA; v_call: TRBV9; clone_size: few; cdr3_aa: CASSVQGGELFF; cdr3_nt: TGTGCCAGCAGCGTTCAGGGCGGGGAGCTGTTTTTT
j_call: TRBJ2-3; d_call: NA; v_call: TRBV4-1; clone_size: few; cdr3_aa: CASSQVPGSTDTQYF; cdr3_nt: TGCGCCAGCAGCCAAGTTCCTGGCAGCACAGATACGCAGTATTTT
j_call: TRBJ1-3; d_call: TRBD1; v_call: TRBV5-1; clone_size: NA; cdr3_aa: CASSLGGTGSGNTIYF; cdr3_nt: TGCGCCAGCAGCTTGGGAGGGACAGGGTCCGGAAACACCATATATTTT
j_call: TRBJ2-7; d_call: NA; v_call: TRBV30; clone_size: NA; cdr3_aa: CAWSRDSRSYEQYF; cdr3_nt: TGTGCCTGGAGTCGCGACAGCAGGTCCTACGAGCAGTACTTC
j_call: TRBJ1-2; d_call: NA; v_call: TRBV6-1; clone_size: NA; cdr3_aa: CASSATTTPFYGYTF; cdr3_nt: TGTGCCAGCAGTGCCACTACTACACCCTTCTATGGCTACACCTTC
j_call: TRBJ1-2; d_call: TRBD1; v_call: TRBV6-5; clone_size: once; cdr3_aa: CASRGIMDRHYGYTF; cdr3_nt: TGTGCCAGCAGGGGGATCATGGACAGGCACTATGGCTACACCTTC
j_call: TRBJ1-1; d_call: NA; v_call: TRBV5-1; clone_size: NA; cdr3_aa: CVSSLVEGDTEAFF; cdr3_nt: TGCGTCAGCAGCTTGGTAGAGGGGGACACTGAAGCTTTCTTT
j_call: TRBJ2-1; d_call: NA; v_call: TRBV5-1; clone_size: NA; cdr3_aa: CASRRENGRNEQFF; cdr3_nt: TGCGCCAGCAGAAGGGAGAACGGTAGGAATGAGCAGTTCTTC
j_call: TRBJ1-1; d_call: NA; v_call: TRBV5-6; clone_size: NA; cdr3_aa: CASSSLTALNTEAFF; cdr3_nt: TGTGCCAGCAGCTCGTTGACAGCCTTGAACACTGAAGCTTTCTTT
j_call: TRBJ2-3; d_call: NA; v_call: TRBV6-1; clone_size: NA; cdr3_aa: CASSPTRADTQYF; cdr3_nt: TGTGCCAGCAGCCCTACGCGGGCGGATACGCAGTATTTT
j_call: TRBJ1-5; d_call: NA; v_call: TRBV30; clone_size: NA; cdr3_aa: CAWSNGGGGPNQPQHF; cdr3_nt: TGTGCCTGGAGTAACGGGGGAGGGGGGCCCAATCAGCCCCAGCATTTT
j_call: TRBJ2-1; d_call: TRBD2; v_call: TRBV6-4; clone_size: NA; cdr3_aa: CASSDQTSGRGHEQFF; cdr3_nt: TGTGCCAGCAGTGACCAAACTAGCGGGAGGGGCCATGAGCAGTTCTTC
j_call: TRBJ1-2; d_call: NA; v_call: TRBV13; clone_size: NA; cdr3_aa: CASSPSVKGGYGYTF; cdr3_nt: TGTGCCAGCAGCCCTAGTGTCAAGGGAGGCTATGGCTACACCTTC
j_call: TRBJ1-2; d_call: NA; v_call: TRBV27; clone_size: NA; cdr3_aa: CASSLSSVGGDGYTF; cdr3_nt: TGTGCCAGCAGTTTATCGTCAGTGGGGGGAGACGGCTACACCTTC
j_call: TRBJ1-2; d_call: NA; v_call: TRBV19; clone_size: NA; cdr3_aa: CASSIGRPGYTF; cdr3_nt: TGTGCCAGTAGTATTGGGAGGCCTGGCTACACCTTC
j_call: TRBJ1-3; d_call: NA; v_call: TRBV5-1; clone_size: NA; cdr3_aa: CASSLAQSFSGNTIYF; cdr3_nt: TGCGCCAGCAGCTTGGCACAGTCCTTCTCTGGAAACACCATATATTTT
j_call: TRBJ1-4; d_call: NA; v_call: TRBV30; clone_size: NA; cdr3_aa: CAWSRSDFNEKLFF; cdr3_nt: TGTGCCTGGAGTCGGAGTGATTTTAATGAAAAACTGTTTTTT
j_call: TRBJ2-7; d_call: TRBD2; v_call: TRBV4-1; clone_size: NA; cdr3_aa: CASSPVGTSGGSYEQYF; cdr3_nt: TGCGCCAGCAGCCCGGTGGGGACTAGCGGGGGATCCTACGAGCAGTACTTC
j_call: TRBJ2-7; d_call: TRBD2; v_call: TRBV14; clone_size: NA; cdr3_aa: CASSPGLHSYEQYF; cdr3_nt: TGTGCCAGCAGCCCGGGACTACATTCCTACGAGCAGTACTTC
j_call: TRBJ1-4; d_call: NA; v_call: TRBV15; clone_size: NA; cdr3_aa: CATSRDVGTYKEKLFF; cdr3_nt: TGTGCCACCAGCAGAGACGTCGGGACTTACAAGGAAAAACTGTTTTTT
j_call: TRBJ2-7; d_call: NA; v_call: TRBV6-5; clone_size: NA; cdr3_aa: CASSPASSYEQYF; cdr3_nt: TGTGCCAGCAGTCCTGCCAGCTCCTACGAGCAGTACTTC
j_call: TRBJ2-3; d_call: TRBD1; v_call: TRBV2; clone_size: once; cdr3_aa: CASREDRDRTDTQYF; cdr3_nt: TGTGCCAGCAGGGAGGACAGGGATCGTACAGATACGCAGTATTTT
j_call: TRBJ1-5; d_call: NA; v_call: TRBV5-1; clone_size: NA; cdr3_aa: CASSLAGNQPQHF; cdr3_nt: TGCGCCAGCAGCTTGGCTGGCAATCAGCCCCAGCATTTT
j_call: TRBJ2-7; d_call: NA; v_call: TRBV5-1; clone_size: NA; cdr3_aa: CASSLQGAYEQYF; cdr3_nt: TGCGCCAGCAGCTTGCAAGGGGCCTACGAGCAGTACTTC
j_call: TRBJ2-7; d_call: NA; v_call: TRBV5-1; clone_size: NA; cdr3_aa: CASKVGPSPYEQYF; cdr3_nt: TGCGCCAGCAAGGTGGGGCCTTCCCCCTACGAGCAGTACTTC
j_call: TRBJ1-2; d_call: NA; v_call: TRBV7-9; clone_size: NA; cdr3_aa: CASSLTPIGGYGYTF; cdr3_nt: TGTGCCAGCAGCTTAACCCCGATCGGGGGCTATGGCTACACCTTC
j_call: TRBJ1-6; d_call: NA; v_call: TRBV4-2; clone_size: NA; cdr3_aa: CASSQDAAFGYNSPLHF; cdr3_nt: TGTGCCAGCAGCCAAGATGCAGCCTTCGGGTATAATTCACCCCTCCACTTT
j_call: TRBJ1-1; d_call: NA; v_call: TRBV18; clone_size: NA; cdr3_aa: CASAAQGPNTEAFF; cdr3_nt: TGTGCCAGCGCCGCACAGGGCCCGAACACTGAAGCTTTCTTT
j_call: TRBJ2-7; d_call: TRBD1; v_call: TRBV7-2; clone_size: NA; cdr3_aa: CASSHPGQHYEQYF; cdr3_nt: TGTGCCAGCAGCCACCCGGGACAGCACTACGAGCAGTACTTC
j_call: TRBJ1-1; d_call: NA; v_call: TRBV7-2; clone_size: once; cdr3_aa: CASSLYGGKGTEAFF; cdr3_nt: TGTGCCAGCAGCTTATACGGGGGAAAGGGTACTGAAGCTTTCTTT
j_call: TRBJ2-7; d_call: NA; v_call: TRBV12-2; clone_size: few; cdr3_aa: CASRLKIAGFYEQYF; cdr3_nt: TGTGCAAGTCGCTTAAAGATTGCAGGGTTCTACGAGCAGTACTTC